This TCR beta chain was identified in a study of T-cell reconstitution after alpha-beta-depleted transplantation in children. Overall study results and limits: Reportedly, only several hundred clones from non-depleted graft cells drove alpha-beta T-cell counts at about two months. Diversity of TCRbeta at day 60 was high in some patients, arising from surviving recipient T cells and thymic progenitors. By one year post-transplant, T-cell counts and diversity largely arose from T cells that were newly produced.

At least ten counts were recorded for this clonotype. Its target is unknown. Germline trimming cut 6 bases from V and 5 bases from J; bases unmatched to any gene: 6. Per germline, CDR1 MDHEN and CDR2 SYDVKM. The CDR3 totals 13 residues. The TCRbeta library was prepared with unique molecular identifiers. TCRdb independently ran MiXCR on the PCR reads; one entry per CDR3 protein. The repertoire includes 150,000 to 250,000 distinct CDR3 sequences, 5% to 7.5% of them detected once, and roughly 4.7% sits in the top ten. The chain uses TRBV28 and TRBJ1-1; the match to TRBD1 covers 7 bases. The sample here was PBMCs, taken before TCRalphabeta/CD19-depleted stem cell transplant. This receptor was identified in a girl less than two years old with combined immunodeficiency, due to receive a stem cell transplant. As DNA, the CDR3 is TGTGCCAGCAGGCCTCCGGGACAGACTGAAGCTTTCTTT. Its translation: CASRPPGQTEAFF. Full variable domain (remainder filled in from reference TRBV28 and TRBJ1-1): DVKVTQSSRYLVKRTGEKVFLECVQDMDHENMFWYRQDPGLGLRLIYFSYDVKMKEKGDIPEGYSVSREKKERFSLILESASTNQTSMYLCASRPPGQTEAFFGQGTRLTVV.